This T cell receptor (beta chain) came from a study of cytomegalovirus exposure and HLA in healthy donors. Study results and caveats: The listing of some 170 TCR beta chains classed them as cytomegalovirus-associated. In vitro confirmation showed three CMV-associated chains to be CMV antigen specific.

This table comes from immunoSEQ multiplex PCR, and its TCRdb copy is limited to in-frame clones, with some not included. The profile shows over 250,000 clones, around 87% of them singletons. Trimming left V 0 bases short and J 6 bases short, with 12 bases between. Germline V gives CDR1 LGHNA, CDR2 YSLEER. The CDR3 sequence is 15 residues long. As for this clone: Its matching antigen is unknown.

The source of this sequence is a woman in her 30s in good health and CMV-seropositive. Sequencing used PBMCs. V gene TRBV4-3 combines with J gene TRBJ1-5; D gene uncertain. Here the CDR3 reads CASSQDGGEAQPQHF. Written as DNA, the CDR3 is TGCGCCAGCAGCCAAGATGGCGGGGAGGCTCAGCCCCAGCATTTT.